The clone carrying this T cell receptor (beta chain) was found many times. MiXCR was run by TCRdb on the reads, yielding one entry per CDR3 protein. Of 60,000 to 70,000 distinct CDR3 sequences listed, around 21% are singletons. These data are taken from a study of lung T cells in sarcoidosis with Löfgren's syndrome. Trimming cost V 2 bases and J 2 bases; bases outside gene matches: 3. Germline V CDR1 and CDR2: MNHNY, SVGAGI (reference sequence). The CDR3 runs to 16 residues. The clonotype was recovered from a human donor with sarcoidosis (Löfgren's syndrome or another form), or a control subject (not recorded which). The sequenced material came from CD4+ T cells from PBMCs. The V gene is TRBV6-6, the J gene TRBJ2-2, with 9 bases lining up with TRBD1. The CDR3, as DNA: TGTGCCAGCAGTTACCTGGGACAGGGAAACACCGGGGAGCTGTTTTTT. As protein: CASSYLGQGNTGELFF.